This TCR beta chain was obtained from a study of beta chain features in type 1 diabetes. Study-wide context: Sorted cells from all samples, numbering approximately 110,000,000, were examined.

Germline CDR1 is MNHEY and CDR2 is SMNVEV (reference sequence). V lost 4 bases, J lost 7 bases, and 4 bases stayed unmatched. This CDR3 comprises 13 residues. Study conclusions and caveats: Moderately but significantly shorter TCRB CDR3s were found in Type 1 diabetes patients in all four CD4+ subsets. Naive, central memory and Treg TCRB repertoires seemed to resemble each other more closely in patients than they did in healthy donors.

The sample holds many counts of this clone. Its antigen is undetermined. All of the isolated RNA was reverse transcribed, so expressed TCRB transcripts were sequenced. Mean read depth for naive, central memory and regulatory T cell samples was approximately 3.57 million reads. The data were produced by immunoSEQ multiplex PCR, yet TCRdb's version contains in-frame clones alone and is incomplete. Of 300,000 to 350,000 clones in the sample, 13% to 15% were seen once. This receptor was taken from a man under 40 in good health. Sequenced sample: central memory CD4+ T cells from blood. This chain joins TRBV27 and TRBJ1-2; 9 bases are a match to TRBD1. The CDR3, as DNA: TGTGCCAGCAGTTGGGGGACAGGGTTTGGCTACACCTTC. Translated, it gives CASSWGTGFGYTF.